The clone carrying this T cell receptor (beta chain) was detected a few times. V gave up 3 bases and J gave up 9 bases, with 8 bases separating them. Germline-derived CDR1 and CDR2 are ENHRY and SYGVKD. The CDR3 has 11 amino acids. This entry is derived from a study of identical twins. Using its own MiXCR run on the 5' RACE reads, TCRdb lists one record per CDR3 protein. The sample has 700,000 to 950,000 distinct CDR3 sequences, roughly an eighth seen once. The same sample was also used in a study of yellow fever vaccine responses in identical twins. According to that study: Twins' T cell vaccine responses reportedly looked partly convergent, partly personalized.

The receptor was isolated from a woman between 18 and 29 years old in good health. The rearrangement links TRBV10-3 to TRBJ1-1; D not resolved. The source material was PBMCs. CDR3 amino acids: CAISDLRKAFF. The CDR3 DNA reads as TGTGCCATCAGTGATCTAAGAAAAGCTTTCTTT.